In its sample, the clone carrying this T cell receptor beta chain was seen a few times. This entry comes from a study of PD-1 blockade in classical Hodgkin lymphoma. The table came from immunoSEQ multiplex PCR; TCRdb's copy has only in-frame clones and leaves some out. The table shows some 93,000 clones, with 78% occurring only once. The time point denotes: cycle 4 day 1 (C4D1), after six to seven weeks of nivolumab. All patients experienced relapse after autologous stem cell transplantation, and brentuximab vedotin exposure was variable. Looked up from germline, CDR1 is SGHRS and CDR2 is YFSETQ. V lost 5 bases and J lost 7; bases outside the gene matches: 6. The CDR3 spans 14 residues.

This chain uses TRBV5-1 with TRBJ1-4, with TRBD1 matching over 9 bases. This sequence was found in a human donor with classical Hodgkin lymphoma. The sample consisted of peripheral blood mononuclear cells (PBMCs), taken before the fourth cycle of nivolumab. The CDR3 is CASRMTGGGEKLFF. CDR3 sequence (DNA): TGCGCCAGCAGAATGACAGGGGGTGGTGAAAAACTGTTTTTT.